This TCR beta chain was sequenced for a study of neoadjuvant anti-PD-1 for oral cavity cancer (dated by TCRdb to 2020 to 2023). With respect to the entire study: Three to four biweekly doses of nivolumab at 3 mg/kg were mostly administered to patients before curative-intent surgical resection. For patients who did not progress, a fourth nivolumab dose was given around day 43, followed by definitive surgical resection on days 50-56. Under RECIST 1.1, patients with complete response, partial response or stable disease were classed as responders, and patients with progression were classed as non-responders. The parent correlative cohort included some 13 patients, with an approximately 35% response rate. Study-wide findings and limitations: After neoadjuvant nivolumab, non-responders showed significantly higher T cell clonality (Gini index) in PBMCs than responders did. The TCR analyses had only three patients in each response group, and the authors called for validation in larger cohorts. Higher pretreatment blood Treg/Th17 ratios correlated with both higher pretreatment blood TCRbeta clonality and lower post-treatment tumor TCRbeta clonality.

A note on this clone: The antigen this receptor binds is unknown. Base qualities were left out, and no much larger clone turns up one base away.

Interpreted using the paper, the time point label stands for: after neoadjuvant nivolumab, at surgical resection. Patients were newly diagnosed with stage II-IVA oral cavity squamous cell carcinoma and had received no prior systemic or radiation treatment. The cohort was made up of patients with locally advanced, HPV-negative oral cavity squamous cell carcinoma. Peripheral blood mononuclear cells were analyzed directly, without maintenance or expansion in culture. Samples were obtained from a longitudinal correlative study of a single-arm phase II trial of neoadjuvant nivolumab in oral cavity squamous cell carcinoma. Subject-matched pre- and post-treatment PBMCs and tumors from three responders and three non-responders were subjected to genomic DNA-based TCRbeta sequencing. Peripheral blood mononuclear cells were collected once before nivolumab treatment and again after treatment, at the time of surgery. The Maxwell RSC DNA from Cells kit was used to isolate genomic DNA from PBMCs.

Trimming accounts for 3 bases at V and 5 bases at J, while the number of junction bases matched to no gene is 9. The CDR3 contains 16 residues, cysteine and phenylalanine counted. Solely the CDR3 DNA is kept, with 48 bases framed from the first base. From the germline V gene, CDR1 is SGDLS and CDR2 is YYNGEE. For deep sequencing, each PBMC sample was run in six replicates, with libraries mostly built from about 510 ng of input genomic DNA. Following the manufacturer's instructions, the team built TCRbeta libraries using the immunoSEQ hsTCRbeta kit. The finished libraries were brought together in one pool at roughly 2.7 nM, which was then read using an Illumina NovaSeq 6000 S4 flow cell. Per the original workflow: The immunoSEQ Analyzer handled quality control and preprocessing of the raw data. The analysis was limited to productive rearrangements, and each clonotype was defined by a unique CDR3 amino acid sequence. Repertoire clonality was estimated as the Gini-Simpson index, computed with the R package tcR. Gini indices were compared with Student's t test, and associations with tumor size change were assessed by Pearson correlation. Drawn from immuneACCESS, this table holds only the in-frame rearrangements with V and J called that TCRdb kept. Clones are partly lost; checked studies trace under half to an unresolved V gene and leave the rest unexplained. V, J and clone size reflect that table, while D and trimming were determined from the DNA. A total of about 68,000 clones appear in this sample, about 85% of them only once. Roughly 3.4% of the sample rests with the top ten.

This clonotype originated in a person between 35 and 79 years old with oral cavity squamous cell carcinoma. The sequenced sample was PBMCs, obtained after nivolumab (anti-PD-1) treatment. The chain joins TRBV9 to TRBJ2-3; 10 bases in the junction line up with TRBD2. The DNA is TGTGCCAGCAGCGCCCTAGCGGGAGTGGGCGTAGATACGCAGTATTTT. Protein translation: CASSALAGVGVDTQYF.